A single T cell receptor beta chain is shown here with its context. Antigen unknown. Trimming removed 5 bases from V and 3 bases from J; junction bases left unmatched: 10. The CDR3 contains 16 residues. CDR1 and CDR2 from the germline V gene are SGHVS and FNYEAQ. The sample comes from a study of vaccination and CD4 T cells after COVID-19. Study-level points and caveats: Convalescent patients displayed spike mono-reactivity in 304 of 307 vaccine-specific clones. The appearance of a median roughly 90% of reactive clones in convalescent patients occurred only post-vaccination.

Researchers used the Oncomine TCR Beta short-read assay to sequence DNA from cultured CD4+ T cells. TCRdb re-analysed the PCR reads in MiXCR, keeping a single row per CDR3 protein. The sample records fewer than 7,500 distinct CDR3 sequences, around 50% being singletons. As to treatment: approximately nine-day PBMC culture with coronavirus spike peptide pools or control peptides (ViraFEST assay). During the years 2011-2018, before the COVID-19 pandemic, the unexposed donor's CD4+ T cells were collected. The chain combines TRBV7-6 with TRBJ2-7; 10 bases map to TRBD2. The source material was CD4+ T cells from blood, cultured in vitro. The sequence came from a human donor in good health. The CDR3 region is CASSPMTSGSVYEQYF. The CDR3 DNA follows: TGTGCCAGCAGCCCAATGACTAGCGGGTCGGTCTACGAGCAGTACTTC.